Listed here are 19 T cell receptor beta chains from one sample, sequenced in a study of CD8+ T cells in alopecia areata. Noted treatment: oral pan-JAK inhibitor, 5-10 mg twice daily. In each case, RNA was isolated and then reverse transcribed into cDNA as the sequencing template. Generated by immunoSEQ multiplex PCR, the TCRdb table keeps only in-frame clones and is missing some. The repertoire holds 100,000 or so clones, with 60% as singletons. The sample in question was CD8+ T cells sorted from blood, obtained at approximately week 56, from a patient treated with tofacitinib. Source of these receptors: a human donor with alopecia areata.

CDR3 nucleotides: TGTGCCAGCAGCATCCCAGGGATCTACGAGCAGTACTTC. Translation gives CASSIPGIYEQYF. This rearrangement joins TRBV11-2 to TRBJ2-7, with a tentative D call TRBD1 (5 bases). There are 13 residues in the CDR3. The germline V gene encodes CDR1 SGHAT and CDR2 FQNNGV. V lost 5 bases, J lost 3 bases, and 11 bases lay in between.

The V gene is TRBV9, the J gene TRBJ2-1, with D perhaps TRBD2 (6 bases). Trimming cost V 0 bases and J 10 bases, with 11 bases left between them. Germline CDR1 is SGDLS and CDR2 is YYNGEE. CDR3 length: 13 residues. The CDR3 bases are TGTGCCAGCAGCGTAGCGGGACTTGGGGAGCAGTTCTTC. It encodes CASSVAGLGEQFF. The full variable domain, its missing parts supplied by reference TRBV9 and TRBJ2-1, is DSGVTQTPKHLITATGQRVTLRCSPRSGDLSVYWYQQSLDQGLQFLIQYYNGEERAKGNILERFSAQQFPDLHSELNLSSLELGDSALYFCASSVAGLGEQFFGPGTRLTVL.

This chain links TRBV5-4 with TRBJ1-5, with no clear D. This CDR3 comprises 13 residues. The V gene lost 4 bases and the J gene lost 4 bases, with 9 bases spanning the gap. Germline CDR1 SGHNT, CDR2 YYREEE (reference sequence). CDR3 nucleotide sequence: TGTGCCAGCAGCCCGGGAGGAAATCAGCCCCAGCATTTT. Its translation is CASSPGGNQPQHF. Based on the CDR3 plus reference TRBV5-4 and TRBJ1-5, the full variable domain is ETGVTQSPTHLIKTRGQQVTLRCSSQSGHNTVSWYQQALGQGPQFIFQYYREEENGRGNFPPRFSGLQFPNYSSELNVNALELDDSALYLCASSPGGNQPQHFGDGTRLSIL.

The chain combines TRBV10-2 with TRBJ1-1; D gene ambiguous. The CDR3 is made up of 12 amino acids. V lost 3 bases, J lost 11 bases, and 13 bases lay in between. Germline CDR1 and CDR2: WSHSY and SAAADI. The CDR3, as DNA: TGCGCCAGCAGTGACGGTCCGGTGGATGCTTTCTTT. This encodes CASSDGPVDAFF.

The chain uses TRBV27 and TRBJ1-1; 9 positions match TRBD1. J gave up 8 bases and V 5 bases, and 9 bases lay outside the gene matches. Germline loops: CDR1 MNHEY, CDR2 SMNVEV (reference sequence). The CDR3 consists of 14 residues. The DNA of the CDR3 is TGTGCCAGCAGTCCCCTTCTCACAGGGGGCGAAGCTTTCTTT. Translating it yields CASSPLLTGGEAFF.

This rearrangement joins TRBV2 to TRBJ2-2; D remains unclear. CDR1 and CDR2 (germline): SNHLY, FYNNEI. This CDR3 is built from 16 residues. V was shortened by 7 bases and J by 4 bases, with 19 bases between the two germline ends. As DNA, the CDR3 is TGTGCCAGCAATTATTACCGGGCCTCAGTCACCGGGGAGCTGTTTTTT. Its protein product is CASNYYRASVTGELFF.

This clone has a handful of counts. This chain joins TRBV9 and TRBJ1-2; D unresolved. V was cut by 3 bases and J by 3 bases, with 12 bases left in between. The CDR3 is 14 amino acids. Germline V gene sequence: CDR1 SGDLS, CDR2 YYNGEE. This CDR3 reads CASSALDRDYGYTF. DNA of the CDR3: TGTGCCAGCAGCGCCTTGGACCGGGACTATGGCTACACCTTC.

J is TRBJ2-7 and V is TRBV6-5; D not certain. There are 12 residues in the CDR3. From germline, CDR1 is MNHEY and CDR2 SVGAGI. Trimming pared 8 bases from V and 7 bases from J, leaving 15 bases between. The CDR3 DNA reads as TGTGCCAGCCGTGGCAACCGTCTTGAGCAGTACTTC. The encoded protein is CASRGNRLEQYF.

The rearrangement uses TRBV19 and TRBJ2-3; D not resolved. This CDR3 region has 16 residues. Trimming removed 3 bases from V and 1 base from J, with 14 bases in between. In germline, CDR1 is LNHDA, CDR2 SQIVND (reference sequence). As DNA, the CDR3 is TGTGCCAGTAGTATGTATGGGGTGTCTGGCACAGATACGCAGTATTTT. Its translation: CASSMYGVSGTDTQYF. The full variable domain, its missing parts supplied by reference TRBV19 and TRBJ2-3, is DGGITQSPKYLFRKEGQNVTLSCEQNLNHDAMYWYRQDPGQGLRLIYYSQIVNDFQKGDIAEGYSVSREKKESFPLTVTSAQKNPTAFYLCASSMYGVSGTDTQYFGPGTRLTVL.

In this sample, this clone turned up a few times. The V gene is TRBV27, the J gene TRBJ2-2, with D tentatively TRBD1 (6 bases). CDR3 length: 18 residues. The V gene's germline CDR1 is MNHEY and CDR2 SMNVEV (reference sequence). V was pared by 5 bases and J by 3 bases, with 22 bases between. The CDR3 loop reads CASSQLNRVRVDTGELFF. For the CDR3, the DNA is TGTGCCAGCAGTCAACTCAACAGGGTTCGGGTGGACACCGGGGAGCTGTTTTTT.

The chain is built from TRBV27 and TRBJ2-4, with 7 bases identical to TRBD1. V was pared by 4 bases and J by 8 bases, with 8 bases of the junction left unmatched. This CDR3 has 14 residues. Germline V gives CDR1 MNHEY, CDR2 SMNVEV (reference sequence). CDR3 DNA sequence: TGTGCCAGCAGTTCCTCCGGAACAGGGGACATTCAGTACTTC. Its translation is CASSSSGTGDIQYF.

The chain carries TRBV4-1 and TRBJ2-6, with D perhaps matching TRBD1 (6 bases). CDR1 and CDR2 (germline): MGHRA, YSYEKL. The V gene lost 4 bases and the J gene lost 4 bases, with 11 bases spanning the gap. This CDR3 spans 15 amino acids. The CDR3 region has the DNA TGCGCCAGCAGCCGGACAGCTTGGGGGGCCAACGTCCTGACTTTC. It codes for CASSRTAWGANVLTF.

This clone was seen a few times. This chain joins TRBV30 and TRBJ2-1; D gene ambiguous. Trimming cost V 0 bases and J 4 bases, with 7 bases left between them. CDR1 is GTSNPN and CDR2 is SVGIG in the germline V gene (reference sequence). The CDR3 is 13 amino acids. CDR3 in DNA: TGTGCCTGGAGTGTATCCGGGTACAATGAGCAGTTCTTC. Translating it yields CAWSVSGYNEQFF.

This rearrangement joins TRBV27 to TRBJ2-3; D unclear. The CDR3 is made up of 12 amino acids. Germline V gene lookup returns CDR1 MNHEY and CDR2 SMNVEV (reference sequence). The V end lost 4 bases, the J end lost 6 bases, and 8 bases lay between the germline ends. The CDR3 loop reads CASSYTLDTQYF. DNA for the CDR3: TGTGCCAGCAGTTATACCCTCGATACGCAGTATTTT.

This rearrangement joins TRBV7-8 to TRBJ2-2; tentatively, D is TRBD2 (5 bases). Germline assignment: CDR1 SGHVS and CDR2 FQNEAQ. The CDR3 spans 13 residues. Trimming removed 8 bases at V and 5 bases at J, with 12 bases between. The CDR3 sequence is CASEGWMTGELFF. Here the CDR3 DNA reads TGTGCCAGCGAGGGTTGGATGACCGGGGAGCTGTTTTTT.

This chain uses TRBV7-2 with TRBJ2-2; no reliable D call. Germline CDR1 reads SGHTA; CDR2 reads FQGNSA. This CDR3 is built from 14 residues. V shed 5 bases and J shed 5 bases, with 12 bases lying between them. The CDR3 sequence: CASSGVVGTGELFF. CDR3 nucleotides: TGTGCCAGCAGCGGAGTGGTAGGGACCGGGGAGCTGTTTTTT.

This clone was found once. The genes are TRBV30 and TRBJ1-2; D uncertain. CDR1 and CDR2 from the germline V gene are GTSNPN and SVGIG (reference sequence). The CDR3 contains 12 residues. Trimming took 5 bases from V and 3 from J, leaving 10 bases between them. The CDR3 sequence: CAWGGWDYGYTF. The CDR3 nucleotides are TGTGCCTGGGGAGGCTGGGACTATGGCTACACCTTC.

A single count supports this clone. Here the CDR3 reads CASSWGQGPGELFF. CDR3 sequence (DNA): TGTGCCAGCAGCTGGGGACAGGGCCCCGGGGAGCTGTTTTTT. J is TRBJ2-2 and V is TRBV27; 9 bases map to TRBD1. The CDR3 has 14 residues. With 6 bases clipped from V and 6 bases from J, the junction kept 5 bases outside the gene matches. The germline V gene has CDR1 MNHEY and CDR2 SMNVEV (reference sequence).

This chain connects TRBV28 to TRBJ1-6; no clear D. Germline CDR1 and CDR2: MDHEN and SYDVKM. The CDR3 loop spans 15 amino acids. Trimming removed 2 bases at V and 10 bases at J, with 15 bases between. The CDR3, as DNA: TGTGCCAGCAGTTTAATTTTGGGGAATCGGTCACCCCTCCACTTT. It is translated as CASSLILGNRSPLHF.